This section outlines one T cell receptor beta chain sequence together with its context. This entry is derived from a study of T cells in localized non-small cell lung cancer. Sequencing was performed with immunoSEQ multiplex PCR; in TCRdb, only in-frame clones are kept and a portion is missing. The sample carries around 83,000 clones, 87% recorded once. V shed 1 base and J shed 3 bases, with 9 bases lying between them. The CDR3 sequence is 14 residues long. The germline CDR1 and CDR2 sequences are SNHLY and FYNNEI. This specimen consisted of peripheral blood, obtained before any cancer treatment. This chain connects TRBV2 to TRBJ1-1; possible D gene TRBD1, 6 bases. This TCR was sampled from a man aged 35 to 69 with stage I squamous cell lung carcinoma. CDR3 bases: TGTGCCAGCAGTGAAGAACAGGGTGACACTGAAGCTTTCTTT. Amino acid sequence: CASSEEQGDTEAFF.